One and the same sample provided the 32 T cell receptor beta chains below, sequenced in a study of CD8 T cells in ankylosing spondylitis. TCRdb re-derived calls from the 5' RACE reads in MiXCR, one entry per CDR3 protein. The sample carries 220,000 or so distinct CDR3 sequences, around 20% recorded once. Their cognate antigens are unknown. Study-wide findings and caveats: It appeared that ankylosing spondylitis blood was characterized by a TCR beta motif of fewer than ten highly homologous variants.

Input material: blood, either unsorted or a sorted T cell fraction (not recorded which). The receptors originated from a male donor with ankylosing spondylitis.

This clonotype was counted only a few times. The rearrangement links TRBV28 to TRBJ1-1, with D possibly being TRBD1 (5 bases). V gave up 5 bases and J gave up 1 base, with 20 bases separating them. The CDR3 totals 17 residues. Per germline, CDR1 MDHEN and CDR2 SYDVKM. The CDR3 bases are TGTGCCAGCAGTCCAACCCCCTTGACAGAGACGAACACTGAAGCTTTCTTT. It specifies CASSPTPLTETNTEAFF.

This rearrangement joins TRBV18 to TRBJ2-7; TRBD1 agrees at 8 bases. V gave up 3 bases and J gave up 2 bases; unmatched junction bases: 9. The length of the CDR3 is 16 residues. CDR1 is KGHSH, CDR2 LQKENI, per germline. The CDR3 loop is CASSPPGGLGTYEQYF. CDR3 sequence (DNA): TGTGCCAGCTCACCCCCAGGGGGCTTGGGGACCTACGAGCAGTACTTC.

This clonotype was seen a handful of times. The chain is built from TRBV11-2 and TRBJ2-5; D is unclear. The germline V and J ends were trimmed by 4 bases and 0 bases, with 9 bases remaining between them. Germline lookup yields CDR1 SGHAT and CDR2 FQNNGV. This CDR3 has 14 residues. This chain's CDR3 is CASSSDSYQETQYF. In DNA, the CDR3 is TGTGCCAGCAGCTCCGACTCGTACCAAGAGACCCAGTACTTC.

This clonotype has more than one count but fewer than ten. The gene calls are TRBV7-3 and TRBJ2-1; 9 bases fit TRBD1. Germline V gene sequence: CDR1 SGHTA, CDR2 FQGTGA. The CDR3 totals 15 residues. J gave up 5 bases and V 3 bases, and 5 bases lay outside the gene matches. This chain's CDR3 is CASSFTGGSNNEQFF. The CDR3 DNA sequence: TGTGCCAGCAGCTTTACAGGGGGCTCGAACAATGAGCAGTTCTTC.

The rearrangement links TRBV29-1 to TRBJ2-7; 12 bases align to TRBD2. V lost 7 bases to trimming and J lost 6 bases; unmatched junction nucleotides: 7. Germline CDR1 is SQVTM and CDR2 is ANQGSEA. CDR3 size: 13 residues. CDR3 loop: CSGRLAGAPEQYF. The CDR3 DNA follows: TGCAGCGGTCGACTAGCGGGAGCGCCCGAGCAGTACTTC.

This clonotype was observed a handful of times. The rearrangement joins TRBV2 to TRBJ2-7; weak D call: TRBD2 (5 bases). V lost 2 bases to trimming and J lost 4 bases, with 12 bases between them. This CDR3 spans 14 amino acids. CDR1 and CDR2 from the germline V gene are SNHLY and FYNNEI. In nucleotides, the CDR3 is TGTGCCAGCAGTGAAATACAGAGGGATTACGAGCAGTACTTC. Translating gives CASSEIQRDYEQYF.

The V gene is TRBV20-1, the J gene TRBJ1-1; 9 bases agree with TRBD1. Per germline, CDR1 DFQATT and CDR2 SNEGSKA (reference sequence). V dropped 6 bases and J dropped 5; count of bases not matched to a gene: 10. The CDR3 runs to 14 residues. The CDR3 nucleotides are TGCAGTGCCCCACGAGGACAGGGGTGGACTGAAGCTTTCTTT. Encoded protein: CSAPRGQGWTEAFF.

The CDR3 sequence: CASSKGQGAREQFF. CDR3 nucleotide sequence: TGTGCCAGCAGTAAGGGACAGGGCGCGAGAGAGCAGTTCTTC. The chain uses TRBV28 and TRBJ2-1; TRBD1 aligns across 9 bases. Germline CDR1 and CDR2: MDHEN and SYDVKM. The CDR3 length is 14 residues. V shed 5 bases, J shed 10 bases, and the junction held 9 bases outside the gene matches.

The chain carries TRBV5-6 and TRBJ2-3; D might be TRBD1 (5 bases). The ends were cut back, 3 bases at V and 3 bases at J, with 11 bases in the middle. This CDR3 has 14 amino acids. Germline loops: CDR1 SGHDT, CDR2 YYEEEE. Here the CDR3 DNA reads TGTGCCAGCAGCTCAGGGATACGAACAGATACGCAGTATTTT. It translates to CASSSGIRTDTQYF.

This chain links TRBV20-1 with TRBJ2-3, with D tentatively TRBD2 (6 bases). Germline-derived CDR1 and CDR2 are DFQATT and SNEGSKA (reference sequence). V was cut by 3 bases and J by 6 bases, with 13 bases left in between. The CDR3 contains 13 residues. The CDR3 DNA follows: TGCAGTGCTAGGGTTTCAGCGGGTGATACGCAGTATTTT. This gives the protein CSARVSAGDTQYF.

The chain combines TRBV7-3 with TRBJ2-3; no clear D gene. V lost 5 bases and J 4 bases, leaving 16 bases between the germline ends. Germline CDR1 and CDR2: SGHTA and FQGTGA. CDR3 length: 15 residues. CDR3 sequence (DNA): TGTGCCAGCAGCCCCTCGTTGGGTGTATCAGATACGCAGTATTTT. Protein: CASSPSLGVSDTQYF. Looking up the rest from reference TRBV7-3 and TRBJ2-3 gives the full variable domain: GAGVSQTPSNKVTEKGKYVELRCDPISGHTALYWYRQSLGQGPEFLIYFQGTGAADDSGLPNDRFFAVRPEGSVSTLKIQRTERGDSAVYLCASSPSLGVSDTQYFGPGTRLTVL.

The chain combines TRBV7-2 with TRBJ1-1; weak D call: TRBD1 (6 bases). The germline V and J ends were trimmed by 3 bases and 0 bases, with 14 bases remaining between them. The CDR3 extends over 16 amino acids. The V gene's germline CDR1 is SGHTA and CDR2 FQGNSA. The CDR3 spells CASSFGGLPLNTEAFF. The CDR3 nucleotides read TGTGCCAGCAGCTTCGGGGGGCTCCCACTGAACACTGAAGCTTTCTTT.

This rearrangement joins TRBV25-1 to TRBJ1-3, with 7 bases matching TRBD1. Trimming cost V 5 bases and J 0 bases; bases outside gene matches: 4. The germline gives CDR1 MGHDK, CDR2 SYGVNS. This CDR3 contains 15 residues. CDR3 coding DNA: TGTGCCAGCAGTAGGACAGGATTCTCTGGAAACACCATATATTTT. Amino acids: CASSRTGFSGNTIYF.

This clonotype was seen only a few times. The chain joins TRBV29-1 to TRBJ1-2; D call uncertain. Trimming pared 7 bases from V and 5 bases from J, leaving 14 bases between. CDR1 and CDR2 from the germline V gene are SQVTM and ANQGSEA. The CDR3 consists of 12 residues. CDR3 in amino acids: CSAREGLYGYTF. CDR3 sequence (DNA): TGCAGCGCCCGGGAAGGGCTGTATGGCTACACCTTC.

This clonotype turned up a few times. The chain joins TRBV7-3 to TRBJ2-1, with TRBD2 identical over 7 bases. Germline-derived CDR1 and CDR2 are SGHTA and FQGTGA. Unmatched junction bases numbered 8, after V lost 5 bases and J lost 7 bases. The CDR3 is 14 amino acids. The chain's CDR3 is CASSESGEWNEQFF. DNA for the CDR3: TGTGCCAGCAGCGAGAGCGGGGAGTGGAATGAGCAGTTCTTC.

There are many counts of this clonotype. The chain is built from TRBV27 and TRBJ2-1, with a weak D call TRBD2 (5 bases). The V end lost 6 bases, the J end lost 0 bases, and 12 bases lay between the germline ends. Germline V gives CDR1 MNHEY, CDR2 SMNVEV (reference sequence). The CDR3 is made up of 15 amino acids. The CDR3 reads CASRAGDYSYNEQFF. The CDR3 DNA reads TGTGCCAGCAGAGCAGGTGACTACTCCTACAATGAGCAGTTCTTC.

This clonotype turned up a few times. J is TRBJ2-2 and V is TRBV4-3; 13 bases match TRBD2. The CDR3 loop spans 18 amino acids. J gave up 6 bases and V 5 bases, and 12 bases lay outside the gene matches. CDR1 LGHNA and CDR2 YSLEER come from the germline V gene. In nucleotides, the CDR3 is TGCGCCAGCAGCGACCGTCTACTAGCGGGAGGGCCGGCCGGGGAGCTGTTTTTT. This gives the protein CASSDRLLAGGPAGELFF.

This clonotype was recorded a few times. This sequence joins TRBV12-3 or TRBV12-4 and TRBJ2-5; no firm D call. V lost 3 bases and J lost 3, with 8 bases in between. CDR3 size: 13 residues. The CDR3 DNA sequence: TGTGCCAGCAGTTTTTCGACTGAAGAGACCCAGTACTTC. Translated, it gives CASSFSTEETQYF.

CDR3 region: CASSIQAWTEAFF. CDR3 nucleotides: TGTGCCAGTAGTATCCAGGCTTGGACTGAAGCTTTCTTT. V is TRBV19 and J is TRBJ1-1; D unclear. Between the trimmed V and J ends, which lost 3 bases and 5 bases, there was a span of 10 bases. This CDR3 comprises 13 residues. Germline values: CDR1 LNHDA, CDR2 SQIVND (reference sequence).

CDR3 DNA sequence: TGTGCCAGCAGCCAGACGGACATGGCCTATGGCTACACCTTC. Amino acid sequence: CASSQTDMAYGYTF. V gene TRBV5-5 combines with J gene TRBJ1-2, with D maybe TRBD1 (5 bases). Germline V gene sequence: CDR1 SGHKS, CDR2 YYEKEE (reference sequence). The ends were cut back, 4 bases at V and 4 bases at J, with 14 bases in the middle. CDR3 size: 14 residues. The full variable domain, in which reference TRBV5-5 and TRBJ1-2 provide the parts outside the CDR3, is DAGVTQSPTHLIKTRGQQVTLRCSPISGHKSVSWYQQVLGQGPQFIFQYYEKEERGRGNFPDRFSARQFPNYSSELNVNALLLGDSALYLCASSQTDMAYGYTFGSGTRLTVV.

This chain connects TRBV11-3 to TRBJ1-1; D is unclear. The CDR3 contains 13 residues. Germline V gene lookup returns CDR1 SGHNT and CDR2 YENEEA. Trimming stripped 3 bases from V and 4 bases from J, with 9 bases between. CDR3 sequence (DNA): TGTGCCAGCAGCTTTGGGTGGAGCACTGAAGCTTTCTTT. It specifies CASSFGWSTEAFF.

This clonotype came up a few times. The chain recombines TRBV20-1 with TRBJ1-2; a weak D match, TRBD1 (6 bases). V was cut by 6 bases and J by 0 bases, with 20 bases left in between. Germline loops: CDR1 DFQATT, CDR2 SNEGSKA (reference sequence). The CDR3 contains 16 residues. The CDR3 DNA reads as TGCAGTGCCAGACTTACAGGGCAACTCCCTAACTATGGCTACACCTTC. Encoded protein: CSARLTGQLPNYGYTF.

The chain is built from TRBV6-2 or TRBV6-3 and TRBJ2-1; D not certain. Trimming took 3 bases from V and 1 from J, leaving 10 bases between them. The CDR3 loop spans 15 amino acids. The germline V gene has CDR1 MNHEY and CDR2 SVGEGT. The CDR3 DNA sequence: TGTGCCAGCAGTTATACGGAAGGTTCCTACAATGAGCAGTTCTTC. Protein: CASSYTEGSYNEQFF.

In its sample, this clonotype was seen many times. The CDR3 spells CASSTTRDRANTGELFF. The CDR3 nucleotides read TGTGCCAGCAGCACTACCCGGGACAGGGCGAACACCGGGGAGCTGTTTTTT. The chain links TRBV7-9 to TRBJ2-2; 9 bases line up with TRBD1. The CDR3 has 17 residues. Germline V gene lookup returns CDR1 SEHNR and CDR2 FQNEAQ (reference sequence). V lost 5 bases and J lost 0; bases outside the gene matches: 7.

The V call is TRBV3-1, the J call TRBJ2-1, with D perhaps TRBD1 (7 bases). V was clipped by 4 bases and J by 0 bases, with 13 bases between them. CDR1 and CDR2 from the germline V gene are LGHDT and YNNKEL (reference sequence). This CDR3 is built from 16 residues. The CDR3 reads CASSPAGGLSYNEQFF. CDR3 DNA sequence: TGTGCCAGCAGCCCTGCAGGGGGGCTCTCCTACAATGAGCAGTTCTTC.

This clonotype has just a few counts. The CDR3, as DNA: TGCAGCGCAGACACGGGACAGCCTAACACTGAAGCTTTCTTT. Protein: CSADTGQPNTEAFF. The chain uses TRBV29-1 and TRBJ1-1, with 7 nucleotides matching TRBD1. Trimming cost V 7 bases and J 2 bases; bases outside gene matches: 10. From germline, CDR1 is SQVTM and CDR2 ANQGSEA. This CDR3 is built from 14 residues. Using reference TRBV29-1 and TRBJ1-1 for the parts outside the CDR3, the full variable domain is SAVISQKPSRDICQRGTSLTIQCQVDSQVTMMFWYRQQPGQSLTLIATANQGSEATYESGFVIDKFPISRPNLTFSTLTVSNMSPEDSSIYLCSADTGQPNTEAFFGQGTRLTVV.

This rearrangement joins TRBV7-9 to TRBJ2-4; D is perhaps TRBD2 (5 bases). This CDR3 is 15 amino acids long. CDR1 is SEHNR, CDR2 FQNEAQ, per germline (reference sequence). V was shortened by 1 base and J by 5 bases, with 12 bases between the two germline ends. The CDR3 spells CASSLDAGNQNIQYF. The CDR3 coding sequence is TGTGCCAGCAGCTTAGACGCCGGGAACCAAAACATTCAGTACTTC.

This chain joins TRBV4-1 and TRBJ1-1; D unresolved. The V gene's germline CDR1 is MGHRA and CDR2 YSYEKL. The V gene lost 4 bases and the J gene lost 1 base, with 13 bases spanning the gap. The CDR3 sequence is 15 residues long. The CDR3: CASSPAVGENTEAFF. Here the CDR3 DNA reads TGCGCCAGCAGCCCAGCTGTCGGGGAGAACACTGAAGCTTTCTTT.

The sample holds a few counts of this clonotype. The V call is TRBV2, the J call TRBJ2-5; tentatively, D is TRBD2 (6 bases). The CDR3 covers 15 residues. Germline V gene lookup returns CDR1 SNHLY and CDR2 FYNNEI. Trimming cost V 7 bases and J 4 bases, with 19 bases left between them. CDR3 coding DNA: TGTGCCAGCAATCGGGACTCCCCTGGGGCAGAGACCCAGTACTTC. Its protein is CASNRDSPGAETQYF. The full variable domain, its missing parts supplied by reference TRBV2 and TRBJ2-5, is EPEVTQTPSHQVTQMGQEVILRCVPISNHLYFYWYRQILGQKVEFLVSFYNNEISEKSEIFDDQFSVERPDGSNFTLKIRSTKLEDSAMYFCASNRDSPGAETQYFGPGTRLLVL.

This clonotype came up once. V usage is TRBV28 and J usage is TRBJ2-5, with 8 bases that match TRBD2. The V gene end was trimmed by 6 bases and the J gene end by 2 bases; junction bases not matched to a gene: 14. Germline V gene sequence: CDR1 MDHEN, CDR2 SYDVKM. The CDR3 totals 17 residues. CDR3 in amino acids: CASSPIPRGGRQETQYF. The CDR3 DNA reads as TGTGCCAGCAGCCCGATCCCTCGGGGGGGCAGGCAAGAGACCCAGTACTTC.

The sample holds a few counts of this clonotype. The V gene is TRBV29-1, the J gene TRBJ2-5; weak D call: TRBD1 (5 bases). V gave up 2 bases and J gave up 1 base, with 11 bases separating them. The CDR3 is 14 amino acids. Germline V gene data show CDR1 as SQVTM and CDR2 as ANQGSEA. This chain's CDR3 is CSVEFAGFQETQYF. Written as DNA, the CDR3 is TGCAGCGTTGAATTCGCAGGGTTCCAAGAGACCCAGTACTTC.

This clonotype came up a few times. The chain carries TRBV12-3 or TRBV12-4 and TRBJ2-4; 10 bases are shared with TRBD1. Unmatched junction bases numbered 9, after V lost 6 bases and J lost 4 bases. There are 16 residues in the CDR3. CDR3 in DNA: TGTGCCAGCAGCCCACCGGTGGGACAGGGGAAAAACATTCAGTACTTC. This codes for CASSPPVGQGKNIQYF.